A selection of T cell receptor beta chains follows, all from one sample in a study of T cells after yellow fever vaccination. TCRdb reprocessed the 5' RACE reads with MiXCR, giving one entry per CDR3 protein. Seen here are approximately 600,000 distinct CDR3 sequences, 12% observed once, and the top ten hold 14% to 15%. Material: PBMCs, obtained on the day of the yellow fever booster vaccination. These receptors all stem from a man younger than 40 who received the YFV17D yellow fever vaccine. Both conserved end residues are part of each CDR3. The order of the fields is V gene, J gene, D gene, clone size, CDR3 DNA, CDR3 protein. A D gene is named only where the DNA matches it firmly. The size field is filled for only some rows; it gives once, few, many or a size class.

V: TRBV10-3
J: TRBJ1-1
D: TRBD1
size: few
DNA: TGTGCCAGCGGGACAGTGGATATGAACACTGAAGCTTTCTTT
CDR3: CASGTVDMNTEAFF

V: TRBV29-1
J: TRBJ2-7
D: NA
size: many
DNA: TGCAGCGTTGGGGGGCTATCCGGGGCCGAGCAGTACTTC
CDR3: CSVGGLSGAEQYF

V: TRBV20-1
J: TRBJ2-5
D: NA
size: NA
DNA: TGCAGTGCTAGAGTCGCCGCCCAGTACTTC
CDR3: CSARVAAQYF

V: TRBV14
J: TRBJ1-1
D: NA
size: NA
DNA: TGTGCCAGCAGCCAGGCACCCGGAGGGAGGGCTTTCTTT
CDR3: CASSQAPGGRAFF

V: TRBV4-2
J: TRBJ2-1
D: TRBD1
size: few
DNA: TGTGCCAGCAGCCCCTGGGACAGGGGCTTAGCGGGACAATACAATGAGCAGTTCTTC
CDR3: CASSPWDRGLAGQYNEQFF

V: TRBV21-1
J: TRBJ1-5
D: NA
size: NA
DNA: TGTGCCAGCAGCAAAATCGTAAAGAGGCCTACTAATCAGCCCCAGCATTTT
CDR3: CASSKIVKRPTNQPQHF

V: TRBV7-3
J: TRBJ1-1
D: NA
size: NA
DNA: TGTGCCAGCAGCTTAAATGTACGGCAAGAAGCTTTCTTT
CDR3: CASSLNVRQEAFF

V: TRBV7-9
J: TRBJ1-1
D: NA
size: few
DNA: TGTGCCAGCAGCTGGGAGGGGCCGGGAGCTTTCTTT
CDR3: CASSWEGPGAFF

V: TRBV7-9
J: TRBJ1-1
D: NA
size: NA
DNA: TGTGCCAGCAGCTTAGTACCAGGGAAGGACACTGAAGCTTTCTTT
CDR3: CASSLVPGKDTEAFF

V: TRBV7-2
J: TRBJ2-3
D: NA
size: NA
DNA: TGTGCCAGCACCGCGACCCCGACGGGCACAGATACGCAGTATTTT
CDR3: CASTATPTGTDTQYF

V: TRBV10-1
J: TRBJ2-2
D: NA
size: many
DNA: TGCGCCAGCAGCGCAAACACCGGGGAGCTGTTTTTT
CDR3: CASSANTGELFF

V: TRBV14
J: TRBJ2-5
D: NA
size: few
DNA: TGTGCCAGCAGCCAAGTGGGGAGTACCCGACAAGAGACCCAGTACTTC
CDR3: CASSQVGSTRQETQYF

V: TRBV10-3
J: TRBJ2-3
D: NA
size: few
DNA: TGTGCCATCAGTGAGTCGACTCGGAGCCCTCGGGATACGCAGTATTTT
CDR3: CAISESTRSPRDTQYF

V: TRBV24-1
J: TRBJ2-2
D: NA
size: NA
DNA: TGTGCCACCAGTTTTCAGGGAGCGGCCACCGGGGAGCTGTTTTTT
CDR3: CATSFQGAATGELFF

V: TRBV24-1
J: TRBJ2-1
D: TRBD2
size: NA
DNA: TGTGCCACCAGTGATTCAGCGGGACGTGAGCAGTTCTTC
CDR3: CATSDSAGREQFF

V: TRBV10-3
J: TRBJ2-5
D: TRBD2
size: few
DNA: TGTGCCATTCAATCCGGGACTAGCGGGAGGGTATTACAAGAGACCCAGTACTTC
CDR3: CAIQSGTSGRVLQETQYF

V: TRBV29-1
J: TRBJ2-1
D: NA
size: NA
DNA: TGCAGCGTTGAAGGAAGACAGGAGGCTTCCTACAATGAGCAGTTCTTC
CDR3: CSVEGRQEASYNEQFF